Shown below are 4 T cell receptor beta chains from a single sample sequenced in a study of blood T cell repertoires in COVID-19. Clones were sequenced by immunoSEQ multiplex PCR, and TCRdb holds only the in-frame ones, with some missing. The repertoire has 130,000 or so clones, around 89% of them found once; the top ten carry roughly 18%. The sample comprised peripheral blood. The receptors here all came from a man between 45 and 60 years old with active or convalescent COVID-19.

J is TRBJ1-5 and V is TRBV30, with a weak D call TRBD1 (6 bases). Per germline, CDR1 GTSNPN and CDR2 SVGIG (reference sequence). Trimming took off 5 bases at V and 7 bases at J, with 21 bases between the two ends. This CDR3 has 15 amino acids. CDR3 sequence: CAWDKARGSGQPQHF. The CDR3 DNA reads TGTGCCTGGGATAAAGCCAGGGGAAGTGGGCAGCCCCAGCATTTT. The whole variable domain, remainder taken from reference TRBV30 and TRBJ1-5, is SQTIHQWPATLVQPVGSPLSLECTVEGTSNPNLYWYRQAAGRGLQLLFYSVGIGQISSEVPQNLSASRPQDRQFILSSKKLLLSDSGFYLCAWDKARGSGQPQHFGDGTRLSIL.

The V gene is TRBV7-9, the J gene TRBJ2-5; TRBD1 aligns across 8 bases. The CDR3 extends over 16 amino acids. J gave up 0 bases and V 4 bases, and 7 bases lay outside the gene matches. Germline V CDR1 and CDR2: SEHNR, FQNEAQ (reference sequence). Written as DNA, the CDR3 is TGTGCCAGCAGCTCCCAGAGACAGGGGTACCAAGAGACCCAGTACTTC. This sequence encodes CASSSQRQGYQETQYF.

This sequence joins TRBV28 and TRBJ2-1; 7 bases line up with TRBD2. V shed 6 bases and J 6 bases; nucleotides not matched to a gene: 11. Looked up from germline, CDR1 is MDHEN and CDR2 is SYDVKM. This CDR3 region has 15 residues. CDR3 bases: TGTGCCAGCAGCCGTAGTGGCGGGAGTCCCAATGAGCAGTTCTTC. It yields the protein CASSRSGGSPNEQFF.

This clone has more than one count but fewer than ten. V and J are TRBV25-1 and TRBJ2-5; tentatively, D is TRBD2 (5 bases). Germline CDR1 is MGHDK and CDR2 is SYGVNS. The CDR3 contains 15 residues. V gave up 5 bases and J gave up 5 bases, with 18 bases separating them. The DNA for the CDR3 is TGTGCCAGCAGTAAGTCAGGCCCCGGAGGCGAGACCCAGTACTTC. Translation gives CASSKSGPGGETQYF.